This T cell receptor (beta chain) emerged from a study of T cell clonality in common variable immunodeficiency. Measured with immunoSEQ multiplex PCR; TCRdb has only the in-frame clones, and not every one. This sample carries 25,000 to 35,000 clones, none of them present only once. Notes on the study in general: CVID subjects shared fewer TCRbeta clones than healthy controls did. CVID subjects showed higher TCRbeta clonality than healthy controls.

This clone was counted ten times or more. The antigen is undetermined. The sample was peripheral blood mononuclear cells. The TCR was taken from a person aged 18-70 years in good health.

The CDR3 here is CASSASSSWYEQYF. The covered CDR3 bases are TGTGCCAGCAGTGCCTCCTCGAGCTGGTACGAG. V and J are TRBV6-1 and TRBJ2-7; D gene unclear. The DNA ends 3 residues before the CDR3 does, and the rest of the CDR3 is filled in from the germline J gene. The germline V gene has CDR1 MNHNS and CDR2 SASEGT. The germline V and J ends were trimmed by 4 bases and 4 bases, with 14 bases remaining between them. This CDR3 is 14 amino acids long.